The 6 T cell receptor beta chains in this list originate from one sample, sequenced in a study of cytomegalovirus exposure and HLA in healthy donors. 60 Vbeta and 13 Jbeta primers were used in PCR. TCRdb keeps only in-frame clones here, not all; method: immunoSEQ multiplex PCR. The sample yields more than 110,000 clones, 70% to 85% seen once. The sequenced sample was PBMCs. The receptor set was obtained from a man in his forties or fifties in good health and CMV-seropositive.

V usage is TRBV5-5 and J usage is TRBJ2-2; 7 bases fit TRBD1. Germline CDR1 is SGHKS and CDR2 is YYEKEE (reference sequence). Trimming at V came to 7 bases and at J to 1 base, leaving 10 bases not matched to a gene. The CDR3 spans 16 residues. The CDR3 loop is CASQRRQGLNTGELFF. The CDR3 DNA sequence: TGTGCCAGCCAAAGACGACAGGGCTTGAACACCGGGGAGCTGTTTTTT. The full variable domain, completed using reference TRBV5-5 and TRBJ2-2, is DAGVTQSPTHLIKTRGQQVTLRCSPISGHKSVSWYQQVLGQGPQFIFQYYEKEERGRGNFPDRFSARQFPNYSSELNVNALLLGDSALYLCASQRRQGLNTGELFFGEGSRLTVL.

This clone was counted a single time. This chain uses TRBV30 with TRBJ2-3; TRBD2 matches at 8 bases. Germline CDR1 is GTSNPN and CDR2 is SVGIG (reference sequence). This CDR3 region has 16 residues. With 2 bases clipped from V and 2 bases from J, the junction kept 9 bases outside the gene matches. CDR3 region: CAWSFGSGGPTDTQYF. As DNA, the CDR3 is TGTGCCTGGAGTTTCGGAAGCGGGGGCCCCACAGATACGCAGTATTTT.

The chain combines TRBV4-1 with TRBJ2-7; TRBD2 aligns across 7 bases. CDR1 and CDR2 (germline): MGHRA, YSYEKL. Losses at the gene ends were 3 bases for V and 0 bases for J; bases not matched to a gene: 5. The CDR3 runs to 15 residues. CDR3 residues: CASSQAGGSSYEQYF. In DNA form, the CDR3 reads TGCGCCAGCAGCCAGGCCGGGGGGAGCTCCTACGAGCAGTACTTC.

CDR3 DNA sequence: TGTGCCAGCAGCAGAGGGGCGGGAGGGCCCTCTGATGAGCAGTTCTTC. Amino acid sequence: CASSRGAGGPSDEQFF. The V gene is TRBV9, the J gene TRBJ2-1; 9 bases fit TRBD2. Germline V gene sequence: CDR1 SGDLS, CDR2 YYNGEE. CDR3 size: 16 residues. Trimming removed 4 bases from V and 8 bases from J; junction bases left unmatched: 13.

The CDR3 DNA sequence: TGCGCCAGCAGTTGGACTAGCGGGAGACCCCATGAGCAGTTCTTC. Translation gives CASSWTSGRPHEQFF. The chain joins TRBV5-1 to TRBJ2-1; TRBD2 matches at 13 bases. CDR1 and CDR2 (germline): SGHRS, YFSETQ. Unmatched junction bases numbered 7, after V lost 5 bases and J lost 8 bases. The CDR3 covers 15 residues.

This chain connects TRBV2 to TRBJ1-6; D not certain. The germline V gene encodes CDR1 SNHLY and CDR2 FYNNEI. There are 15 residues in the CDR3. Between the trimmed V and J ends, which lost 5 bases and 7 bases, there was a span of 15 bases. The CDR3 protein is CASSPLREGNSPLHF. CDR3 DNA: TGTGCCAGCAGTCCTTTGAGGGAAGGGAATTCACCCCTCCACTTT.